The T cell receptor beta chain described here comes from a study of blood T cell repertoires in COVID-19. The germline V gene encodes CDR1 MDHEN and CDR2 SYDVKM. This CDR3 is 14 amino acids long. The V gene end was trimmed by 5 bases and the J gene end by 5 bases; junction bases not matched to a gene: 7. In the original processing: Reference gene primer amplification gave estimated nucleated cell counts. Data came from immunoSEQ multiplex PCR; TCRdb stores just in-frame clones and leaves some out. The DNA gave D and trimming, while V, J and clone size come from that table. The data contain roughly 170,000 clones, approximately 90% of them seen just once; the ten biggest clones take up around 13%.

This receptor was identified in a woman in her 70s with COVID-19, enrolled during active disease. The V gene is TRBV28, the J gene TRBJ2-5, with TRBD2 matching 8 bases. Source material: peripheral blood. The CDR3 sequence is CASSQIAGTETQYF. CDR3 DNA sequence: TGTGCCAGCAGTCAAATAGCGGGAACGGAGACCCAGTACTTC.